The clone carrying this T cell receptor (beta chain) was recorded a few times. The V gene lost 7 bases and the J gene lost 0 bases, with 10 bases spanning the gap. This CDR3 is 12 amino acids long. Germline V gene lookup returns CDR1 SQVTM and CDR2 ANQGSEA. The record originates from a study of CD8 T cells in ankylosing spondylitis. TCRdb re-analysed the 5' RACE reads in MiXCR, keeping a single row per CDR3 protein. Among about 270,000 distinct CDR3 sequences, roughly 32% were seen once, and the ten largest hold approximately 4.6%. This chain connects TRBV29-1 to TRBJ2-7, with D possibly called TRBD1 or TRBD2 (6 bases each). The sample was blood, either unsorted or a sorted T cell fraction (not recorded which). This receptor was taken from a male donor with ankylosing spondylitis or in good health (not recorded which). The CDR3 sequence is CSGGANSYEQYF. The CDR3 nucleotides are TGCAGCGGGGGGGCCAACTCCTACGAGCAGTACTTC.